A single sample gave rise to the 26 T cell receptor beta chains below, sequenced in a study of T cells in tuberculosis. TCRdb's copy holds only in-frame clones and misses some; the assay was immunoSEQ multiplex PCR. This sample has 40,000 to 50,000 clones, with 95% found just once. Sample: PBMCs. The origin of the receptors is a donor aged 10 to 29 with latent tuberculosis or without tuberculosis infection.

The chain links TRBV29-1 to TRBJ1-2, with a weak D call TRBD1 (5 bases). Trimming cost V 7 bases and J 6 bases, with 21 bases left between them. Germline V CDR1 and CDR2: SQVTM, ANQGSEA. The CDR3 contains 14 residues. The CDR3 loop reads CSADWGGGNHGYTF. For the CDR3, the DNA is TGCAGCGCCGATTGGGGGGGAGGGAATCATGGCTACACCTTC.

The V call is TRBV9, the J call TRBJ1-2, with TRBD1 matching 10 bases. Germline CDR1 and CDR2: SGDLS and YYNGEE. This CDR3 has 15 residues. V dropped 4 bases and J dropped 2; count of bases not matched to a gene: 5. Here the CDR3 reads CASSPWGQGNYGYTF. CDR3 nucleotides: TGTGCCAGCAGCCCATGGGGACAGGGGAACTATGGCTACACCTTC.

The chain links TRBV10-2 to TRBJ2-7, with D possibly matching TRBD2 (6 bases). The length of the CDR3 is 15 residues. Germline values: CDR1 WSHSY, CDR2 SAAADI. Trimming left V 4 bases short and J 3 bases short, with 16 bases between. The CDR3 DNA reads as TGCGCCAGCAGTGGGGCTAGCGTGATGGACTACGAGCAGTACTTC. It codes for CASSGASVMDYEQYF.

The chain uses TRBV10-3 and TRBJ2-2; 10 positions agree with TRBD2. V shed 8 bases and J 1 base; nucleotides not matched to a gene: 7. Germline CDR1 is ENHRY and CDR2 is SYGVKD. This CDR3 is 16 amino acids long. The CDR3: CAIGGSSGGNTGELFF. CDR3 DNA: TGTGCCATCGGTGGGTCTAGCGGGGGGAACACCGGGGAGCTGTTTTTT.

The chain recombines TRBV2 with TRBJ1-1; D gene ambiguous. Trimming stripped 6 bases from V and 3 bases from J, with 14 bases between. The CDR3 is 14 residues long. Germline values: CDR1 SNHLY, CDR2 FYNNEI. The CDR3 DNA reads TGTGCCAGCAGCCGGACGGGATTTGACACTGAAGCTTTCTTT. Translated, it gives CASSRTGFDTEAFF. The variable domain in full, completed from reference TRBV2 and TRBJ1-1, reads EPEVTQTPSHQVTQMGQEVILRCVPISNHLYFYWYRQILGQKVEFLVSFYNNEISEKSEIFDDQFSVERPDGSNFTLKIRSTKLEDSAMYFCASSRTGFDTEAFFGQGTRLTVV.

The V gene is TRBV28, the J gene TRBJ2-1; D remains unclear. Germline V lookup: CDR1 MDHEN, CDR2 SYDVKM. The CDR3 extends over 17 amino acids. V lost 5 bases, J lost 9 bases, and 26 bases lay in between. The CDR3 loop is CASSPRWLTPFQVEQFF. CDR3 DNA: TGTGCCAGCAGTCCCCGGTGGCTGACCCCTTTTCAGGTTGAGCAGTTCTTC.

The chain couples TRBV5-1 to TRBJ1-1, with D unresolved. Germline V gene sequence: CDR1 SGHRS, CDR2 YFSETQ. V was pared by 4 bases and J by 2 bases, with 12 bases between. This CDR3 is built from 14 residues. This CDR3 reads CASSPQVTNTEAFF. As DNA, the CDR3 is TGCGCCAGCAGCCCGCAGGTCACCAACACTGAAGCTTTCTTT.

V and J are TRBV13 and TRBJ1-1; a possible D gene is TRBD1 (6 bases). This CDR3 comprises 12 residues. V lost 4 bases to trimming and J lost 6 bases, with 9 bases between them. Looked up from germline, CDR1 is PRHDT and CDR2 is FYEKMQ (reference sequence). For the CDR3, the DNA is TGTGCCAGCAGCTCAGGGGCCCCTGAAGCTTTCTTT. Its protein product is CASSSGAPEAFF.

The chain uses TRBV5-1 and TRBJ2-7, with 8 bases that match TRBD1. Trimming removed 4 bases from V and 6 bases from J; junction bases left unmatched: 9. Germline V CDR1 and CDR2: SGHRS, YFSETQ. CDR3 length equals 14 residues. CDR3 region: CASSPGQGVVEQYF. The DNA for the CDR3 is TGCGCCAGCAGCCCCGGACAGGGAGTGGTCGAGCAGTACTTC.

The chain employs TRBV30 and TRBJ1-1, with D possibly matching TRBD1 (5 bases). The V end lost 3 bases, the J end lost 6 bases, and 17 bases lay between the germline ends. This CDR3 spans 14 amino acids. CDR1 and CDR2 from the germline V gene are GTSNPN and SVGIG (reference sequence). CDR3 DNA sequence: TGTGCCTGGAGCACCGGGACTTCTTCCTCTGAAGCTTTCTTT. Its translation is CAWSTGTSSSEAFF. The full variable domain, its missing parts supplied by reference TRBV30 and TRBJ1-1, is SQTIHQWPATLVQPVGSPLSLECTVEGTSNPNLYWYRQAAGRGLQLLFYSVGIGQISSEVPQNLSASRPQDRQFILSSKKLLLSDSGFYLCAWSTGTSSSEAFFGQGTRLTVV.

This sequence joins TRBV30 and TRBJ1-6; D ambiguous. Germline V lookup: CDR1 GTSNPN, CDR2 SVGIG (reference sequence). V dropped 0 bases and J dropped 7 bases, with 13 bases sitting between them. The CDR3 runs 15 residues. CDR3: CAWSVGGPGNSPLHF. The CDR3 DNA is TGTGCCTGGAGTGTAGGCGGGCCGGGGAATTCACCCCTCCACTTT.

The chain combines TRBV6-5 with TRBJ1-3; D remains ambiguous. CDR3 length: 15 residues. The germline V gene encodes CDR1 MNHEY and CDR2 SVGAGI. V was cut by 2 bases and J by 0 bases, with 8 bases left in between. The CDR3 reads CASSYNAISGNTIYF. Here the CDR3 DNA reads TGTGCCAGCAGTTACAACGCGATCTCTGGAAACACCATATATTTT.

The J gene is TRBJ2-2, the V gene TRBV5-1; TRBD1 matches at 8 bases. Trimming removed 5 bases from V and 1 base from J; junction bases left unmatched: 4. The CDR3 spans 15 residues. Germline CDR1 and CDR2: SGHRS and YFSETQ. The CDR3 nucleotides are TGCGCCAGCAGTTCAGGACAGGGGAACACCGGGGAGCTGTTTTTT. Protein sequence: CASSSGQGNTGELFF.

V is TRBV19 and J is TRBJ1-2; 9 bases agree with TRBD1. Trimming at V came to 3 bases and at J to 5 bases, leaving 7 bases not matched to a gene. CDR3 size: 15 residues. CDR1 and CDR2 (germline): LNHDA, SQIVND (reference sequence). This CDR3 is CASSIGDRERYGYTF. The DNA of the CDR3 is TGTGCCAGTAGTATTGGGGACAGGGAAAGGTATGGCTACACCTTC.

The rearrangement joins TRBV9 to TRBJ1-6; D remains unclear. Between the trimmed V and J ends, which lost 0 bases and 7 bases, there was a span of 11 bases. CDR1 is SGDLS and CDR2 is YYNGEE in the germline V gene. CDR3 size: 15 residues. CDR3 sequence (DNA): TGTGCCAGCAGCGTAGAGGCAGGTAGAAATTCACCCCTCCACTTT. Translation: CASSVEAGRNSPLHF.

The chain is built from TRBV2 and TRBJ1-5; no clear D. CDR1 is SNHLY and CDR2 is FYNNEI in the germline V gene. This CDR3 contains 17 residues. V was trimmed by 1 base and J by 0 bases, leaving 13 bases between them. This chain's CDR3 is CASSEGVGRYSNQPQHF. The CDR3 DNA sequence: TGTGCCAGCAGTGAAGGAGTGGGGAGATATAGCAATCAGCCCCAGCATTTT.

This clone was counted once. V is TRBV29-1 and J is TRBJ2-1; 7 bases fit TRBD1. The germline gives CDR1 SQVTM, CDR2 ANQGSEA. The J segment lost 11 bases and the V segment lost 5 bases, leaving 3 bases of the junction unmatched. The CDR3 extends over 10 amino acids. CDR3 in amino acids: CSVLQGKQFF. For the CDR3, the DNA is TGCAGCGTTCTACAGGGGAAGCAGTTCTTC.

CDR3: CASYYRGPRTEAFF. CDR3 sequence (DNA): TGTGCCAGTTATTACAGGGGACCCCGTACTGAAGCTTTCTTT. V is TRBV28 and J is TRBJ1-1; 7 positions agree with TRBD1. With 9 bases clipped from V and 5 bases from J, the junction kept 12 bases outside the gene matches. Germline V CDR1 and CDR2: MDHEN, SYDVKM. This CDR3 is built from 14 residues.

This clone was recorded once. CDR3 protein: CASNRPGQANQPQHF. CDR3 bases: TGTGCCAGTAATAGACCGGGACAGGCTAATCAGCCCCAGCATTTT. The chain recombines TRBV19 with TRBJ1-5, with 8 bases that match TRBD1. J was trimmed by 4 bases and V by 7 bases; bases with no gene match: 9. The CDR3 totals 15 residues. CDR1 is LNHDA and CDR2 is SQIVND in the germline V gene (reference sequence). Filled out from reference TRBV19 and TRBJ1-5, the complete variable domain reads DGGITQSPKYLFRKEGQNVTLSCEQNLNHDAMYWYRQDPGQGLRLIYYSQIVNDFQKGDIAEGYSVSREKKESFPLTVTSAQKNPTAFYLCASNRPGQANQPQHFGDGTRLSIL.

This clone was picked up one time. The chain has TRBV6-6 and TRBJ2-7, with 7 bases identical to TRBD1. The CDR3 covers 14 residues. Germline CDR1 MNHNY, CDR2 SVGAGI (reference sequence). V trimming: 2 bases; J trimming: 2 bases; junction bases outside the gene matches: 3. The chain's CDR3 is CASSYGQGAYEQYF. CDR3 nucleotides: TGTGCCAGCAGTTACGGGCAGGGGGCCTACGAGCAGTACTTC.

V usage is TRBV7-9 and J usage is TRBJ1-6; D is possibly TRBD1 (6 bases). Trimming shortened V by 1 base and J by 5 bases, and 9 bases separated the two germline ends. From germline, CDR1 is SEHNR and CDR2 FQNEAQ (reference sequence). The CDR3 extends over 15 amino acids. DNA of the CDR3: TGTGCCAGCAGCTTAGGGGACATAAATAATTCACCCCTCCACTTT. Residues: CASSLGDINNSPLHF.

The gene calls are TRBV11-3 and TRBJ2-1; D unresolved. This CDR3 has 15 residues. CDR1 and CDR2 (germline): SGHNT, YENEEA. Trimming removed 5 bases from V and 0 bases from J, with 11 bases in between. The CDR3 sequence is CASSPTQDSYNEQFF. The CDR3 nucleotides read TGTGCCAGCAGCCCCACCCAGGACTCCTACAATGAGCAGTTCTTC.

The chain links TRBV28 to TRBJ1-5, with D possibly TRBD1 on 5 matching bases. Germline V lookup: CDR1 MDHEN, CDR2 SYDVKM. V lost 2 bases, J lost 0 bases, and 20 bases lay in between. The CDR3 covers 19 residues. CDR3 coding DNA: TGTGCCAGCAGTTTACCCACACTCTTTGACAGAGATAGCAATCAGCCCCAGCATTTT. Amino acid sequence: CASSLPTLFDRDSNQPQHF.

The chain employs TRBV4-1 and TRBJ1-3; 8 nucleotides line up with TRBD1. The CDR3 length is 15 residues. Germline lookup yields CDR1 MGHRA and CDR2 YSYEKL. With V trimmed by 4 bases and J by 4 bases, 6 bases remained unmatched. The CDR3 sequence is CASSPRTGSGNTIYF. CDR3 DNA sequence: TGCGCCAGCAGCCCGCGGACAGGGTCGGGAAACACCATATATTTT.

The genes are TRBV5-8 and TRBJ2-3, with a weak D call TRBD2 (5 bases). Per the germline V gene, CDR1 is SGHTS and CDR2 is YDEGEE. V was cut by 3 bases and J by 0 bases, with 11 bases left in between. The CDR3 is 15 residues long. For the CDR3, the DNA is TGTGCCAGCAGCTCCGGGATCCCTAGCACAGATACGCAGTATTTT. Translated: CASSSGIPSTDTQYF.

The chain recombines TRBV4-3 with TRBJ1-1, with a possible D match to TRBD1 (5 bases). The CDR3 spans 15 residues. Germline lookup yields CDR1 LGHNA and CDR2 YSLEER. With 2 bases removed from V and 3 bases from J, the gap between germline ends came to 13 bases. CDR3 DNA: TGCGCCAGCAGCCAATTGCCGGGGGATTACACTGAAGCTTTCTTT. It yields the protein CASSQLPGDYTEAFF.